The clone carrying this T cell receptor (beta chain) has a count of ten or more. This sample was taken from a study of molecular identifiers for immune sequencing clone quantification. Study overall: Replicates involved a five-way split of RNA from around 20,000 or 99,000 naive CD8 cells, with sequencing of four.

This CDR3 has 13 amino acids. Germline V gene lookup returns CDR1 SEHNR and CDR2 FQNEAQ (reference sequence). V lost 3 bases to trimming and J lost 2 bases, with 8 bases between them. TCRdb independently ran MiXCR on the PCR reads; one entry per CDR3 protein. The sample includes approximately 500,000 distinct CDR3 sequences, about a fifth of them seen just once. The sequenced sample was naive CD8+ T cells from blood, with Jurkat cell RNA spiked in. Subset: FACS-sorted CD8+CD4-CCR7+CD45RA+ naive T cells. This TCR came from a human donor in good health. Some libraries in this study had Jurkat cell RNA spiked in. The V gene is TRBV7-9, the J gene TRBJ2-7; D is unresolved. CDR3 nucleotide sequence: TGTGCCAGCAGCTTTGGCAGACCCTACGAGCAGTACTTC. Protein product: CASSFGRPYEQYF. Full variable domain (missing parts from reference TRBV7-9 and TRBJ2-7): DTGVSQNPRHKITKRGQNVTFRCDPISEHNRLYWYRQTLGQGPEFLTYFQNEAQLEKSRLLSDRFSAERPKGSFSTLEIQRTEQGDSAMYLCASSFGRPYEQYFGPGTRLTVT.